These T cell receptor beta chains were read from a single sample in a study of shared clonotypes between healthy human individuals. Method: immunoSEQ multiplex PCR; TCRdb's copy keeps in-frame clones and lacks some. The sample shows about 2.4 million clones, 93% of them seen only once. The sequencing sample was made of naive CD4+ T cells from PBMCs. The receptors shown here come from a man aged 18 to 30 in good health. Some clones in this sample may be carry-over from other donors' samples. Both conserved end residues are part of each CDR3. The D gene is left open where the match is weak. Clone size is not always given. Where it is, it says once, few, many or a class for expanded clones.

v_gene: TRBV30
d_gene: .
j_gene: TRBJ2-6
abundance: .
CDR3aa: CAWRRGSGANVLTF
CDR3nt: TGTGCCTGGAGGCGCGGCTCTGGGGCCAACGTCCTGACTTTC

v_gene: TRBV5-1
d_gene: TRBD1
j_gene: TRBJ2-5
abundance: .
CDR3aa: CASSIRQGTIQETQYF
CDR3nt: TGCGCCAGCAGCATACGACAGGGGACCATACAAGAGACCCAGTACTTC

v_gene: TRBV10-1
d_gene: .
j_gene: TRBJ2-7
abundance: .
CDR3aa: CASSVSFGYEQYF
CDR3nt: TGCGCCAGCAGTGTTAGCTTTGGCTACGAGCAGTACTTC

v_gene: TRBV6-5
d_gene: .
j_gene: TRBJ2-3
abundance: .
CDR3aa: CASSYSMGDTQYF
CDR3nt: TGTGCCAGCAGTTACTCGATGGGGGATACGCAGTATTTT

v_gene: TRBV7-6
d_gene: TRBD1
j_gene: TRBJ2-2
abundance: .
CDR3aa: CASSLARQGGIGELFF
CDR3nt: TGTGCCAGCAGCTTAGCGCGACAGGGTGGGATCGGGGAGCTGTTTTTT

v_gene: TRBV5-1
d_gene: TRBD1
j_gene: TRBJ1-4
abundance: .
CDR3aa: CASSWGPGQGYEKLFF
CDR3nt: TGCGCCAGCAGCTGGGGCCCGGGACAGGGGTATGAAAAACTGTTTTTT

v_gene: TRBV28
d_gene: TRBD1
j_gene: TRBJ1-5
abundance: .
CDR3aa: CASSFSRGTGKYSNQPQHF
CDR3nt: TGTGCCAGCAGTTTCTCTCGCGGGACAGGAAAGTATAGCAATCAGCCCCAGCATTTT

v_gene: TRBV5-1
d_gene: TRBD2
j_gene: TRBJ2-1
abundance: .
CDR3aa: CASSPNPSGSYNEQFF
CDR3nt: TGCGCCAGCAGCCCCAACCCTAGCGGGAGCTACAATGAGCAGTTCTTC

v_gene: TRBV27
d_gene: .
j_gene: TRBJ2-2
abundance: .
CDR3aa: CASSLSGRGGSNTGELFF
CDR3nt: TGTGCCAGCAGTTTATCTGGGAGGGGGGGGTCGAACACCGGGGAGCTGTTTTTT

v_gene: TRBV4-1
d_gene: .
j_gene: TRBJ1-3
abundance: .
CDR3aa: CASSQGDVVRTGNTIYF
CDR3nt: TGCGCCAGCAGCCAAGGGGATGTCGTTCGTACAGGAAACACCATATATTTT

v_gene: TRBV19
d_gene: TRBD2
j_gene: TRBJ2-2
abundance: .
CDR3aa: CASSFLAAPNTGELFF
CDR3nt: TGTGCCAGTAGTTTTCTAGCGGCTCCGAACACCGGGGAGCTGTTTTTT

v_gene: TRBV28
d_gene: .
j_gene: TRBJ2-1
abundance: .
CDR3aa: CASSPSRGGSYNEQFF
CDR3nt: TGTGCCAGCAGTCCGTCGCGGGGTGGGTCCTACAATGAGCAGTTCTTC

v_gene: TRBV30
d_gene: .
j_gene: TRBJ1-1
abundance: .
CDR3aa: CAWSKIDWDILEAFF
CDR3nt: TGTGCCTGGAGTAAGATAGACTGGGATATTCTTGAAGCTTTCTTT

v_gene: TRBV7-2
d_gene: TRBD1
j_gene: TRBJ2-3
abundance: .
CDR3aa: CASSLGDRVPDTQYF
CDR3nt: TGTGCCAGCAGCTTGGGGGACAGGGTCCCAGATACGCAGTATTTT

v_gene: TRBV6-5
d_gene: .
j_gene: TRBJ2-5
abundance: .
CDR3aa: CASSRTVYQETQYF
CDR3nt: TGTGCCAGCAGTAGGACAGTGTACCAAGAGACCCAGTACTTC

v_gene: TRBV14
d_gene: .
j_gene: TRBJ1-2
abundance: once
CDR3aa: CASSPDRNYGYTF
CDR3nt: TGTGCCAGCAGCCCCGACAGAAACTATGGCTACACCTTC

v_gene: TRBV7-3
d_gene: .
j_gene: TRBJ2-1
abundance: .
CDR3aa: CASSNDRHNEQFF
CDR3nt: TGTGCCAGCAGTAATGACAGGCACAATGAGCAGTTCTTC

v_gene: TRBV7-2
d_gene: .
j_gene: TRBJ1-1
abundance: once
CDR3aa: CASSLAGTNTEAFF
CDR3nt: TGTGCCAGCAGCTTAGCAGGGACCAACACTGAAGCTTTCTTT

v_gene: TRBV7-8
d_gene: TRBD2
j_gene: TRBJ2-1
abundance: .
CDR3aa: CASSSRRLAGWYEQFF
CDR3nt: TGTGCCAGCAGCTCAAGACGTCTAGCGGGATGGTATGAGCAGTTCTTC

v_gene: TRBV28
d_gene: TRBD2
j_gene: TRBJ2-3
abundance: once
CDR3aa: CASSTGTSGITDTQYF
CDR3nt: TGTGCCAGCAGTACCGGGACTAGCGGGATCACAGATACGCAGTATTTT

v_gene: TRBV6-5
d_gene: .
j_gene: TRBJ1-5
abundance: .
CDR3aa: CASSRPGEEPQHF
CDR3nt: TGTGCCAGCAGTCGCCCCGGAGAGGAGCCCCAGCATTTT

v_gene: TRBV7-3
d_gene: .
j_gene: TRBJ2-7
abundance: .
CDR3aa: CASSQGPVDYEQYF
CDR3nt: TGTGCCAGCAGCCAAGGGCCGGTAGACTACGAGCAGTACTTC

v_gene: TRBV2
d_gene: .
j_gene: TRBJ2-3
abundance: .
CDR3aa: CASSSEITDTQYF
CDR3nt: TGTGCCAGCTCTAGCGAGATCACAGATACGCAGTATTTT

v_gene: TRBV25-1
d_gene: .
j_gene: TRBJ2-3
abundance: .
CDR3aa: CASSPAPGTPGTDTQYF
CDR3nt: TGTGCCAGCAGTCCCGCCCCCGGGACTCCTGGCACAGATACGCAGTATTTT

v_gene: TRBV7-8
d_gene: .
j_gene: TRBJ2-7
abundance: .
CDR3aa: CASSLFGGNPYEQYF
CDR3nt: TGTGCCAGCAGCTTATTCGGGGGTAACCCCTACGAGCAGTACTTC

v_gene: TRBV5-5
d_gene: .
j_gene: TRBJ2-2
abundance: .
CDR3aa: CASSFNRVSAGELFF
CDR3nt: TGTGCCAGCAGCTTTAACAGGGTGTCGGCCGGGGAGCTGTTTTTT

v_gene: TRBV19
d_gene: .
j_gene: TRBJ2-2
abundance: once
CDR3aa: CASRTANTGELFF
CDR3nt: TGTGCCAGTAGGACGGCGAACACCGGGGAGCTGTTTTTT

v_gene: TRBV7-2
d_gene: .
j_gene: TRBJ2-7
abundance: once
CDR3aa: CASSHGTMGAYEQYF
CDR3nt: TGTGCCAGCAGCCATGGGACCATGGGCGCCTACGAGCAGTACTTC

v_gene: TRBV6-1
d_gene: .
j_gene: TRBJ2-7
abundance: .
CDR3aa: CASSEKGAAYEQYF
CDR3nt: TGTGCCAGCAGTGAAAAAGGGGCGGCCTACGAGCAGTACTTC

v_gene: TRBV9
d_gene: TRBD2
j_gene: TRBJ2-3
abundance: .
CDR3aa: CASSVDPAGAPPRF
CDR3nt: TGTGCCAGCAGCGTAGATCCAGCGGGAGCGCCCCCACGGTTC

v_gene: TRBV28
d_gene: .
j_gene: TRBJ2-7
abundance: .
CDR3aa: CASTGDSSQYEQYF
CDR3nt: TGTGCCAGCACAGGAGACTCGTCTCAATACGAGCAGTACTTC

v_gene: TRBV5-4
d_gene: .
j_gene: TRBJ1-1
abundance: .
CDR3aa: CASSPDGRSNTEAFF
CDR3nt: TGTGCCAGCAGCCCAGATGGGAGATCAAACACTGAAGCTTTCTTT

v_gene: TRBV5-1
d_gene: .
j_gene: TRBJ2-7
abundance: .
CDR3aa: CASSSPSGAYEQYF
CDR3nt: TGCGCCAGCAGCTCCCCTTCGGGGGCTTACGAGCAGTACTTC

v_gene: TRBV6-1
d_gene: .
j_gene: TRBJ1-2
abundance: few
CDR3aa: CASSETARGYTF
CDR3nt: TGTGCCAGCAGTGAAACGGCTCGGGGCTACACCTTC

v_gene: TRBV10-3
d_gene: .
j_gene: TRBJ2-2
abundance: .
CDR3aa: CAIRDTGVRNTGELFF
CDR3nt: TGTGCCATCAGGGATACGGGAGTTCGTAACACCGGGGAGCTGTTTTTT

v_gene: TRBV7-3
d_gene: .
j_gene: TRBJ1-3
abundance: .
CDR3aa: CASSPEYGNTIYF
CDR3nt: TGTGCCAGCAGCCCAGAGTATGGAAACACCATATATTTT

v_gene: TRBV27
d_gene: .
j_gene: TRBJ1-1
abundance: .
CDR3aa: CASSFSVVNTEAFF
CDR3nt: TGTGCCAGCAGTTTCTCGGTGGTTAACACTGAAGCTTTCTTT

v_gene: TRBV30
d_gene: .
j_gene: TRBJ1-5
abundance: .
CDR3aa: CAWGRGGTGNQPQHF
CDR3nt: TGTGCCTGGGGAAGGGGAGGGACGGGGAATCAGCCCCAGCATTTT

v_gene: TRBV9
d_gene: TRBD1
j_gene: TRBJ2-5
abundance: .
CDR3aa: CASSEGTGVGTQYF
CDR3nt: TGTGCCAGCAGCGAGGGGACAGGGGTAGGAACCCAGTACTTC

v_gene: TRBV9
d_gene: .
j_gene: TRBJ2-5
abundance: .
CDR3aa: CASSVGIEQETQYF
CDR3nt: TGTGCCAGCAGCGTAGGGATCGAGCAAGAGACCCAGTACTTC

v_gene: TRBV28
d_gene: .
j_gene: TRBJ2-2
abundance: .
CDR3aa: CASSLRSGAGGELFF
CDR3nt: TGTGCCAGCAGTTTAAGGTCGGGGGCGGGCGGGGAGCTGTTTTTT

v_gene: TRBV5-1
d_gene: TRBD2
j_gene: TRBJ2-5
abundance: .
CDR3aa: CASSLGLAGQRETQYF
CDR3nt: TGCGCCAGCAGCTTGGGTCTAGCGGGACAGCGAGAGACCCAGTACTTC

v_gene: TRBV5-1
d_gene: .
j_gene: TRBJ2-1
abundance: .
CDR3aa: CASRETSGSEQFF
CDR3nt: TGCGCCAGCAGGGAGACTAGTGGGTCTGAGCAGTTCTTC

v_gene: TRBV15
d_gene: TRBD2
j_gene: TRBJ2-7
abundance: .
CDR3aa: CATSGPGTSGPHEQYF
CDR3nt: TGTGCCACCAGCGGGCCCGGGACTAGCGGGCCCCACGAGCAGTACTTC

v_gene: TRBV27
d_gene: .
j_gene: TRBJ2-1
abundance: .
CDR3aa: CASSPPGSFSYNEQFF
CDR3nt: TGTGCCAGCAGTCCTCCCGGGTCGTTCTCCTACAATGAGCAGTTCTTC

v_gene: TRBV5-1
d_gene: .
j_gene: TRBJ2-2
abundance: .
CDR3aa: CASSLEGRGQTGELFF
CDR3nt: TGCGCCAGCAGCTTGGAAGGGCGGGGGCAGACCGGGGAGCTGTTTTTT

v_gene: TRBV28
d_gene: TRBD1
j_gene: TRBJ1-1
abundance: .
CDR3aa: CASSSGQAYPKAFF
CDR3nt: TGTGCCAGCAGTTCCGGACAGGCCTACCCCAAAGCTTTCTTT

v_gene: TRBV28
d_gene: TRBD2
j_gene: TRBJ2-7
abundance: .
CDR3aa: CASRLPGTSGGYEQYF
CDR3nt: TGTGCCAGCAGACTCCCCGGGACTAGCGGCGGCTACGAGCAGTACTTC

v_gene: TRBV28
d_gene: .
j_gene: TRBJ1-1
abundance: .
CDR3aa: CASSKSDRNTEAFF
CDR3nt: TGTGCCAGCTCAAAATCGGACAGGAACACTGAAGCTTTCTTT

v_gene: TRBV27
d_gene: TRBD1
j_gene: TRBJ2-7
abundance: .
CDR3aa: CASSPDRGRAYEQYF
CDR3nt: TGTGCCAGCAGCCCTGACAGGGGAAGGGCCTACGAGCAGTACTTC

v_gene: TRBV5-1
d_gene: TRBD1
j_gene: TRBJ1-5
abundance: .
CDR3aa: CASSPGTVNQPQHF
CDR3nt: TGCGCCAGCAGCCCAGGGACAGTCAATCAGCCCCAGCATTTT

v_gene: TRBV7-2
d_gene: .
j_gene: TRBJ1-1
abundance: .
CDR3aa: CASSLSFLFGAFF
CDR3nt: TGTGCCAGCAGCCTGAGCTTTCTATTCGGGGCTTTCTTT

v_gene: TRBV27
d_gene: .
j_gene: TRBJ2-7
abundance: once
CDR3aa: CASSLGGAPSSYEQYF
CDR3nt: TGTGCCAGCAGTCTGGGTGGGGCCCCCAGCTCCTACGAGCAGTACTTC

v_gene: TRBV28
d_gene: TRBD1
j_gene: TRBJ2-1
abundance: .
CDR3aa: CASSFSGQGFNEQFF
CDR3nt: TGTGCCAGCAGTTTTTCCGGACAGGGTTTTAATGAGCAGTTCTTC

v_gene: TRBV28
d_gene: .
j_gene: TRBJ2-2
abundance: .
CDR3aa: CASSRPLYKEGTGELFF
CDR3nt: TGTGCCAGCAGCCGACCTCTATACAAGGAGGGCACCGGGGAGCTGTTTTTT

v_gene: TRBV11-2
d_gene: .
j_gene: TRBJ2-7
abundance: .
CDR3aa: CASRGSLASYEQYF
CDR3nt: TGTGCCAGCAGGGGGTCCCTCGCATCCTACGAGCAGTACTTC

v_gene: TRBV7-2
d_gene: .
j_gene: TRBJ2-1
abundance: .
CDR3aa: CASSLGASGNEQFF
CDR3nt: TGTGCCAGCAGCTTAGGTGCCTCGGGGAATGAGCAGTTCTTC